Each of the 26 T cell receptor beta chains below was sequenced from the same sample in a study of vaccination and CD4 T cells after COVID-19. The Oncomine TCR Beta short-read assay was what sequenced the DNA obtained from cultured CD4+ T cells. TCRdb re-derived calls from the PCR reads in MiXCR, one entry per CDR3 protein. This table holds 17,000 or so distinct CDR3 sequences, less than 35% found once. Treatment reported: roughly 10-day PBMC culture with coronavirus spike peptide pools or control peptides (ViraFEST assay). The antigens of these receptors remain unknown. Sequencing input: cultured CD4+ T cells from blood. The receptors were gathered from a human donor with COVID-19.

Written as DNA, the CDR3 is TGCGCCACCAGGACTAGCGGGGGGGCCTCCTACGAGCAGTACTTC. It is translated as CATRTSGGASYEQYF. The chain links TRBV10-2 to TRBJ2-7; 15 bases are a match to TRBD2. The CDR3 is 15 residues long. CDR1 WSHSY and CDR2 SAAADI come from the germline V gene. V trimming: 10 bases; J trimming: 0 bases; junction bases outside the gene matches: 4.

CDR3 nucleotide sequence: TGCAGTGCCCAGACTAGCGGGGGCTCCTACGAGCAGTACTTC. Its protein is CSAQTSGGSYEQYF. The genes are TRBV20-1 and TRBJ2-7, with 12 bases that match TRBD2. CDR3 length equals 14 residues. The germline CDR1 and CDR2 sequences are DFQATT and SNEGSKA (reference sequence). With 6 bases clipped from V and 0 bases from J, the junction kept 3 bases outside the gene matches.

The rearrangement uses TRBV2 and TRBJ1-4, with D possibly TRBD1 on 6 matching bases. With 11 bases removed from V and 5 bases from J, the gap between germline ends came to 15 bases. The CDR3 extends over 13 amino acids. Germline V gene data show CDR1 as SNHLY and CDR2 as FYNNEI. The DNA for the CDR3 is TGTGCCGGAGGGACAATCCTGAATGAAAAACTGTTTTTT. This encodes CAGGTILNEKLFF.

J is TRBJ1-2 and V is TRBV27; no firm D call. The V gene's germline CDR1 is MNHEY and CDR2 SMNVEV (reference sequence). V lost 5 bases and J 5 bases, leaving 21 bases between the germline ends. This CDR3 comprises 16 residues. CDR3 coding DNA: TGTGCCAGCAGTCCGCAGTCGTGGAGGGATGGGTATGGCTACACCTTC. Translated, it gives CASSPQSWRDGYGYTF.

By share, this clonotype ranks as medium-sized. V and J are TRBV6-1 and TRBJ1-5; TRBD1 matches 12 bases. There are 18 residues in the CDR3. Per germline, CDR1 MNHNS and CDR2 SASEGT. V dropped 6 bases and J dropped 2; count of bases not matched to a gene: 11. The CDR3 coding sequence is TGTGCCAGCAGAACCGGGACAGGGGGCGTCGGTGGCAATCAGCCCCAGCATTTT. Translation gives CASRTGTGGVGGNQPQHF.

This clonotype was observed a few times. This CDR3 reads CASSDRQIGANVLTF. The CDR3 DNA reads as TGTGCCAGCAGCGATCGACAGATAGGGGCCAACGTCCTGACTTTC. J is TRBJ2-6 and V is TRBV7-2; D is possibly TRBD1 (5 bases). The CDR3 is 15 amino acids. The V and J ends lost 5 bases and 4 bases respectively, with 12 bases between them. The germline gives CDR1 SGHTA, CDR2 FQGNSA. Variable domain in full (rest from reference TRBV7-2 and TRBJ2-6): GAGVSQSPSNKVTEKGKDVELRCDPISGHTALYWYRQSLGQGLEFLIYFQGNSAPDKSGLPSDRFSAERTGGSVSTLTIQRTQQEDSAVYLCASSDRQIGANVLTFGAGSRLTVL.

This chain uses TRBV5-6 with TRBJ2-4; D is uncertain. Germline CDR1 SGHDT, CDR2 YYEEEE. CDR3 length: 15 amino acids. Trimming left V 2 bases short and J 0 bases short, with 9 bases between. CDR3 nucleotides: TGTGCCAGCAGCTTTGACGGGCTAGCCAAAAACATTCAGTACTTC. Protein sequence: CASSFDGLAKNIQYF.

This rearrangement joins TRBV11-2 to TRBJ2-7, with 8 nucleotides matching TRBD2. The CDR3 runs to 15 residues. Losses at the gene ends were 2 bases for V and 0 bases for J; bases not matched to a gene: 3. Germline CDR1 and CDR2: SGHAT and FQNNGV. The chain's CDR3 is CASSLLLAGSYEQYF. CDR3 nucleotide sequence: TGTGCCAGCAGCTTATTGCTAGCGGGCTCCTACGAGCAGTACTTC.

The V and J genes are TRBV11-3 and TRBJ2-3, with TRBD2 as a possible D gene (6 bases). Germline V lookup: CDR1 SGHNT, CDR2 YENEEA. The CDR3 sequence is 16 residues long. Deletions cut 5 bases from V and 3 bases from J, with 18 bases between. DNA of the CDR3: TGTGCCAGCAGCCCTCAAAGTGGAGGGGCAACAGATACGCAGTATTTT. Its protein product is CASSPQSGGATDTQYF. The variable domain in full, with the rest retrieved from reference TRBV11-3 and TRBJ2-3, is EAGVVQSPRYKIIEKKQPVAFWCNPISGHNTLYWYLQNLGQGPELLIRYENEEAVDDSQLPKDRFSAERLKGVDSTLKIQPAELGDSAVYLCASSPQSGGATDTQYFGPGTRLTVL.

The chain has TRBV2 and TRBJ1-1; D gene uncertain. Germline CDR1 is SNHLY and CDR2 is FYNNEI. V was cut by 7 bases and J by 3 bases, with 21 bases left in between. This CDR3 has 16 amino acids. DNA for the CDR3: TGTGCCAGCAATAAGCGTATGAGAGTGGCGGACACTGAAGCTTTCTTT. It codes for CASNKRMRVADTEAFF.

This chain connects TRBV18 to TRBJ1-3, with unresolved D. Trimming stripped 1 base from V and 4 bases from J, with 5 bases between. Per germline, CDR1 KGHSH and CDR2 LQKENI. The CDR3 consists of 13 residues. DNA of the CDR3: TGTGCCAGCTCACCACTCGACGGAAACACCATATATTTT. Protein sequence: CASSPLDGNTIYF.

The gene calls are TRBV2 and TRBJ2-7; weak D call: TRBD1 (5 bases). Trimming removed 4 bases at V and 3 bases at J, with 10 bases between. The CDR3 runs 13 residues. Germline loops: CDR1 SNHLY, CDR2 FYNNEI. CDR3 in amino acids: CASSGGALYEQYF. The CDR3 DNA follows: TGTGCCAGCAGTGGGGGCGCCCTCTACGAGCAGTACTTC.

This clonotype was counted a single time. The V gene is TRBV6-1, the J gene TRBJ1-3; 8 bases map to TRBD1. J lost 2 bases, V lost 6 bases, and 3 bases had no gene match. The CDR3 has 14 residues. Germline CDR1 MNHNS, CDR2 SASEGT. CDR3 coding DNA: TGTGCCAGCAGGGCAGGGGGCGCTGGAAACACCATATATTTT. As protein: CASRAGGAGNTIYF.

This sequence joins TRBV7-2 and TRBJ2-5, with D possibly TRBD1 on 6 matching bases. V lost 1 base to trimming and J lost 5 bases, with 8 bases between them. This CDR3 contains 13 residues. The germline V gene encodes CDR1 SGHTA and CDR2 FQGNSA. The CDR3 DNA sequence: TGTGCCAGCAGCTTAGTGAGGGGGGAGACCCAGTACTTC. This encodes CASSLVRGETQYF.

This clonotype was seen more than once but under ten times. V usage is TRBV7-2 and J usage is TRBJ1-2; D is unresolved. Germline CDR1 is SGHTA and CDR2 is FQGNSA. CDR3 size: 16 residues. Trimming took off 0 bases at V and 1 base at J, with 12 bases between the two ends. The CDR3 sequence: CASSLASGRLNYGYTF. The CDR3 DNA is TGTGCCAGCAGCTTAGCCTCGGGCAGACTTAACTATGGCTACACCTTC. Full variable domain (missing parts from reference TRBV7-2 and TRBJ1-2): GAGVSQSPSNKVTEKGKDVELRCDPISGHTALYWYRQSLGQGLEFLIYFQGNSAPDKSGLPSDRFSAERTGGSVSTLTIQRTQQEDSAVYLCASSLASGRLNYGYTFGSGTRLTVV.

The genes are TRBV7-2 and TRBJ2-5, with D perhaps matching TRBD1 (6 bases). V was pared by 5 bases and J by 5 bases, with 15 bases between. Germline V CDR1 and CDR2: SGHTA, FQGNSA. This CDR3 contains 14 residues. CDR3 residues: CASSVNRVGETQYF. In DNA form, the CDR3 reads TGTGCCAGCAGCGTGAACAGGGTAGGGGAGACCCAGTACTTC.

A few counts support this clonotype. The chain couples TRBV6-1 to TRBJ2-7; 10 bases are shared with TRBD2. Trimming cost V 2 bases and J 6 bases; bases outside gene matches: 4. Germline V CDR1 and CDR2: MNHNS, SASEGT. There are 14 residues in the CDR3. The CDR3 loop reads CASSEPGLATEQYF. The CDR3 coding sequence is TGTGCCAGCAGTGAACCGGGACTAGCGACCGAGCAGTACTTC.

V is TRBV12-3 or TRBV12-4 and J is TRBJ1-2, with D uncertain. Between the trimmed V and J ends, which lost 5 bases and 4 bases, there was a span of 8 bases. This CDR3 region has 12 residues. The CDR3 region has the DNA TGTGCCAGCAGTCCCCGCGGCTATGGCTACACCTTC. Protein sequence: CASSPRGYGYTF.

The J gene is TRBJ1-3, the V gene TRBV19; no clear D. V lost 5 bases, J lost 0 bases, and 14 bases lay in between. Germline V lookup: CDR1 LNHDA, CDR2 SQIVND (reference sequence). The CDR3 loop spans 16 amino acids. CDR3 residues: CASSPGSPPSGNTIYF. The CDR3 DNA follows: TGTGCCAGTAGTCCGGGGAGTCCGCCCTCTGGAAACACCATATATTTT.

The chain uses TRBV24-1 and TRBJ1-5; D possibly corresponds to TRBD1 (5 bases). Germline-derived CDR1 and CDR2 are KGHDR and SFDVKD. The ends were cut back, 5 bases at V and 7 bases at J, with 14 bases in the middle. The CDR3 has 14 amino acids. CDR3 protein: CATSARGGGQPQHF. The CDR3 DNA follows: TGTGCCACCAGTGCTAGGGGCGGAGGGCAGCCCCAGCATTTT.

The V and J genes are TRBV20-1 and TRBJ2-2; the match to TRBD2 covers 8 bases. This CDR3 contains 16 residues. Losses at the gene ends were 3 bases for V and 8 bases for J; bases not matched to a gene: 14. The V gene's germline CDR1 is DFQATT and CDR2 SNEGSKA (reference sequence). The CDR3 nucleotides are TGCAGTGCTAGGCCCGGGTCAGGCGGGACTAGGGGGGAGCTGTTTTTT. Translated, it gives CSARPGSGGTRGELFF.

This clonotype has just one count. This chain joins TRBV5-1 and TRBJ2-2; D gene unclear. Trimming shortened V by 5 bases and J by 0 bases, and 8 bases separated the two germline ends. Germline CDR1 is SGHRS and CDR2 is YFSETQ. The CDR3 sequence is 14 residues long. For the CDR3, the DNA is TGCGCCAGCAGGGGGTTCGCGAACACCGGGGAGCTGTTTTTT. It codes for CASRGFANTGELFF.

This clonotype was seen a few times. The rearrangement uses TRBV19 and TRBJ1-5; D remains unclear. This CDR3 is built from 17 residues. Trimming left V 6 bases short and J 1 base short, with 19 bases between. Germline V gene data show CDR1 as LNHDA and CDR2 as SQIVND (reference sequence). The DNA of the CDR3 is TGTGCCAGTAGCCCATTCTTCATAAGCGCCAGCAATCAGCCCCAGCATTTT. The encoded protein is CASSPFFISASNQPQHF.

The chain joins TRBV4-1 to TRBJ2-3, with TRBD2 matching over 10 bases. The CDR3 consists of 14 residues. J gave up 6 bases and V 6 bases, and 6 bases lay outside the gene matches. Germline V gives CDR1 MGHRA, CDR2 YSYEKL. The CDR3 coding sequence is TGCGCCAGCAGGAGCGGGGGGGCCCTTGATACGCAGTATTTT. Translating it yields CASRSGGALDTQYF.

This clonotype has only a few counts. The genes are TRBV12-3 or TRBV12-4 and TRBJ2-7; TRBD2 aligns across 8 bases. This CDR3 region has 13 residues. The ends lost 10 bases at V and 3 bases at J; junction bases unmatched: 8. CDR3 sequence: CATSGGGFYEQYF. CDR3 coding DNA: TGTGCCACCTCCGGCGGGGGGTTCTACGAGCAGTACTTC.

The genes are TRBV20-1 and TRBJ2-7; the D gene is possibly TRBD1 (5 bases). Germline CDR1 DFQATT, CDR2 SNEGSKA (reference sequence). The CDR3 sequence is 17 residues long. Trimming left V 6 bases short and J 0 bases short, with 24 bases between. CDR3 in DNA: TGCAGTGCCTATAAAGGGGTGATAACCACCAGCTCCTACGAGCAGTACTTC. It translates to CSAYKGVITTSSYEQYF.